Listed below are T cell receptor beta chains from one sample, sequenced in a study of immune heterogeneity within non-small cell lung tumors. TCRdb ran MiXCR on the multiplex PCR reads and lists one entry per CDR3 protein. The repertoire includes more than 9,000 distinct CDR3 sequences, more than 25% of them detected once, and roughly 8.3% sits in the top ten. Sequences were obtained from lung tumor tissue. These receptors all stem from a woman aged 55-70 years with non-small cell lung cancer. The CDR3 runs from the conserved cysteine through the conserved F or W. Each record gives: clone size, D gene, J gene, V gene, CDR3 length, CDR3 protein, CDR3 DNA. D genes are given only for firm matches. Some rows mark clone size as missing; the rest say once, few, many or name a class of expanded clone.

clone size: -; D gene: TRBD1; J gene: TRBJ1-3; V gene: TRBV5-4; CDR3 length: 16; CDR3 protein: CASSYTGATIGNTIYF; CDR3 DNA: TGTGCCAGCAGCTATACAGGGGCCACAATCGGAAACACCATATATTTT
clone size: few; D gene: TRBD1; J gene: TRBJ1-4; V gene: TRBV6-1; CDR3 length: 15; CDR3 protein: CASSEQTGSNEKLFF; CDR3 DNA: TGTGCCAGCAGTGAACAGACAGGGTCTAATGAAAAACTGTTTTTT
clone size: medium-sized; D gene: -; J gene: TRBJ1-6; V gene: TRBV9; CDR3 length: 14; CDR3 protein: CASSVLGSGSPLHF; CDR3 DNA: TGTGCCAGCAGCGTATTGGGATCCGGGTCACCCCTCCACTTT
clone size: many; D gene: -; J gene: TRBJ2-6; V gene: TRBV28; CDR3 length: 16; CDR3 protein: CASSFQHLSGANVLTF; CDR3 DNA: TGTGCCAGCAGTTTCCAGCACCTCTCTGGGGCCAACGTCCTGACTTTC
clone size: few; D gene: TRBD2; J gene: TRBJ2-4; V gene: TRBV5-6; CDR3 length: 14; CDR3 protein: CASRGTSGRGIQYF; CDR3 DNA: TGTGCCAGCAGAGGGACTAGCGGGAGGGGCATTCAGTACTTC
clone size: -; D gene: -; J gene: TRBJ2-7; V gene: TRBV10-1; CDR3 length: 12; CDR3 protein: CASSEEVSEQYF; CDR3 DNA: TGCGCCAGCAGTGAAGAGGTATCCGAGCAGTACTTC
clone size: large; D gene: -; J gene: TRBJ2-3; V gene: TRBV27; CDR3 length: 14; CDR3 protein: CASLRRVGTDTQYF; CDR3 DNA: TGTGCCAGCCTGCGGAGGGTGGGCACAGATACGCAGTATTTT
clone size: few; D gene: -; J gene: TRBJ2-1; V gene: TRBV4-3; CDR3 length: 13; CDR3 protein: CASSQEGWNEQFF; CDR3 DNA: TGCGCCAGCAGCCAAGAAGGTTGGAATGAGCAGTTCTTC
clone size: medium-sized; D gene: -; J gene: TRBJ2-2; V gene: TRBV2; CDR3 length: 14; CDR3 protein: CASSETGYPGELFF; CDR3 DNA: TGTGCCAGCAGTGAAACAGGGTATCCCGGGGAGCTGTTTTTT
clone size: -; D gene: -; J gene: TRBJ2-7; V gene: TRBV7-9; CDR3 length: 13; CDR3 protein: CDSSLGGIGEQYF; CDR3 DNA: TGTGACAGCAGCTTAGGAGGGATCGGCGAGCAGTACTTC
clone size: many; D gene: -; J gene: TRBJ2-7; V gene: TRBV4-3; CDR3 length: 19; CDR3 protein: CASSQDHPPQGGAKDEQYF; CDR3 DNA: TGCGCCAGCAGCCAAGATCACCCACCCCAGGGGGGCGCAAAGGACGAGCAGTACTTC
clone size: -; D gene: -; J gene: TRBJ2-3; V gene: TRBV28; CDR3 length: 12; CDR3 protein: CASSSLLDTQYF; CDR3 DNA: TGTGCCAGCAGTTCCCTGTTGGATACGCAGTATTTT
clone size: -; D gene: TRBD1; J gene: TRBJ1-1; V gene: TRBV6-2/TRBV6-3; CDR3 length: 14; CDR3 protein: CASSYRGGRTEAFF; CDR3 DNA: TGTGCCAGCAGTTACAGAGGGGGCCGGACTGAAGCTTTCTTT
clone size: -; D gene: -; J gene: TRBJ2-1; V gene: TRBV15; CDR3 length: 18; CDR3 protein: CATSRSLPSAHGGNEQFF; CDR3 DNA: TGTGCCACCAGCAGATCCCTCCCTAGCGCCCACGGAGGCAATGAGCAGTTCTTC
clone size: -; D gene: -; J gene: TRBJ1-1; V gene: TRBV30; CDR3 length: 13; CDR3 protein: CAWRRERFTEAFF; CDR3 DNA: TGTGCCTGGAGGAGAGAAAGGTTCACTGAAGCTTTCTTT
clone size: few; D gene: -; J gene: TRBJ2-5; V gene: TRBV30; CDR3 length: 14; CDR3 protein: CAWRSWSLQETQYF; CDR3 DNA: TGTGCCTGGAGATCGTGGAGCCTCCAAGAGACCCAGTACTTC
clone size: medium-sized; D gene: -; J gene: TRBJ2-3; V gene: TRBV27; CDR3 length: 13; CDR3 protein: CASRRVSTDTQYF; CDR3 DNA: TGTGCCAGCAGGAGGGTTAGCACAGATACGCAGTATTTT
clone size: medium-sized; D gene: -; J gene: TRBJ2-3; V gene: TRBV20-1; CDR3 length: 16; CDR3 protein: CSARDRAGQASDTQYF; CDR3 DNA: TGCAGTGCTAGAGATCGGGCAGGACAAGCCTCAGATACGCAGTATTTT
clone size: medium-sized; D gene: -; J gene: TRBJ2-1; V gene: TRBV6-5; CDR3 length: 16; CDR3 protein: CASSYSIVGRYNEQFF; CDR3 DNA: TGTGCCAGCAGTTACTCGATCGTAGGCCGCTACAATGAGCAGTTCTTC
clone size: medium-sized; D gene: -; J gene: TRBJ2-7; V gene: TRBV19; CDR3 length: 13; CDR3 protein: CASSMVPGYEQYF; CDR3 DNA: TGTGCCAGTAGTATGGTCCCGGGGTACGAGCAGTACTTC
clone size: many; D gene: -; J gene: TRBJ2-1; V gene: TRBV28; CDR3 length: 14; CDR3 protein: CASSFIDGNNEQFF; CDR3 DNA: TGTGCCAGCAGTTTTATTGACGGGAACAATGAGCAGTTCTTC
clone size: few; D gene: TRBD2; J gene: TRBJ2-3; V gene: TRBV20-1; CDR3 length: 18; CDR3 protein: CSARPAFRTSGYTDTQYF; CDR3 DNA: TGCAGTGCTAGACCGGCGTTTCGAACTAGCGGGTACACAGATACGCAGTATTTT
clone size: many; D gene: -; J gene: TRBJ1-2; V gene: TRBV5-5; CDR3 length: 13; CDR3 protein: CASSWGLNYGYTF; CDR3 DNA: TGTGCCAGCAGCTGGGGTCTAAACTATGGCTACACCTTC
clone size: medium-sized; D gene: -; J gene: TRBJ1-5; V gene: TRBV6-1; CDR3 length: 17; CDR3 protein: CASSERGQGTSNQPQHF; CDR3 DNA: TGTGCCAGCAGTGAAAGGGGTCAGGGCACAAGCAATCAGCCCCAGCATTTT
clone size: -; D gene: -; J gene: TRBJ2-5; V gene: TRBV10-3; CDR3 length: 15; CDR3 protein: CAISEFTGCQETQYF; CDR3 DNA: TGTGCCATCAGTGAGTTCACGGGGTGCCAAGAGACCCAGTACTTC
clone size: few; D gene: -; J gene: TRBJ1-2; V gene: TRBV19; CDR3 length: 13; CDR3 protein: CASTPPVNYGYTF; CDR3 DNA: TGTGCCAGTACCCCGCCGGTAAACTATGGCTACACCTTC
clone size: medium-sized; D gene: TRBD1; J gene: TRBJ1-2; V gene: TRBV18; CDR3 length: 13; CDR3 protein: CASSPTGSHGYTF; CDR3 DNA: TGTGCCAGCTCACCGACAGGGAGCCATGGCTACACCTTC
clone size: many; D gene: TRBD1; J gene: TRBJ1-1; V gene: TRBV18; CDR3 length: 16; CDR3 protein: CASSRTGTGGDTEAFF; CDR3 DNA: TGTGCCAGCTCACGGACCGGGACAGGGGGGGACACTGAAGCTTTCTTT
clone size: -; D gene: -; J gene: TRBJ2-5; V gene: TRBV5-6; CDR3 length: 14; CDR3 protein: CASSAPPRQETQYF; CDR3 DNA: TGTGCCAGCAGCGCTCCCCCCCGACAAGAGACCCAGTACTTC
clone size: medium-sized; D gene: -; J gene: TRBJ2-2; V gene: TRBV24-1; CDR3 length: 13; CDR3 protein: CATEGGNTGELFF; CDR3 DNA: TGTGCCACGGAGGGAGGGAACACCGGGGAGCTGTTTTTT
clone size: medium-sized; D gene: TRBD2; J gene: TRBJ2-7; V gene: TRBV5-6; CDR3 length: 18; CDR3 protein: CASSLVVLAGERGYEQYF; CDR3 DNA: TGTGCCAGCAGCTTGGTAGTACTAGCGGGCGAACGGGGCTACGAGCAGTACTTC
clone size: medium-sized; D gene: TRBD2; J gene: TRBJ2-1; V gene: TRBV12-3/TRBV12-4; CDR3 length: 15; CDR3 protein: CASSSPGLAGDEQFF; CDR3 DNA: TGTGCCAGCAGTTCCCCGGGACTAGCGGGGGATGAGCAGTTCTTC
clone size: medium-sized; D gene: TRBD1; J gene: TRBJ1-5; V gene: TRBV28; CDR3 length: 19; CDR3 protein: CASSLFWTGGSVSNQPQHF; CDR3 DNA: TGTGCCAGCAGTTTATTTTGGACAGGGGGCTCTGTGAGCAATCAGCCCCAGCATTTT
clone size: medium-sized; D gene: TRBD2; J gene: TRBJ2-1; V gene: TRBV6-1; CDR3 length: 15; CDR3 protein: CASSQTSGPFREQFF; CDR3 DNA: TGTGCCAGCAGCCAGACTAGCGGACCATTTAGGGAGCAGTTCTTC
clone size: few; D gene: -; J gene: TRBJ2-5; V gene: TRBV11-1; CDR3 length: 16; CDR3 protein: CASSLGYGRGDETQYF; CDR3 DNA: TGTGCCAGCAGCTTAGGTTACGGCAGGGGGGACGAGACCCAGTACTTC
clone size: medium-sized; D gene: -; J gene: TRBJ2-1; V gene: TRBV20-1; CDR3 length: 11; CDR3 protein: CSARGASEQFF; CDR3 DNA: TGCAGTGCTAGAGGTGCGAGTGAGCAGTTCTTC
clone size: once; D gene: -; J gene: TRBJ2-7; V gene: TRBV7-2; CDR3 length: 15; CDR3 protein: CASSLGSRGTKGQYF; CDR3 DNA: TGTGCCAGCAGCTTAGGGAGCAGGGGCACCAAAGGGCAGTACTTC
clone size: large; D gene: -; J gene: TRBJ1-4; V gene: TRBV7-3; CDR3 length: 13; CDR3 protein: CASSRATNEKLFF; CDR3 DNA: TGTGCCAGCAGTAGAGCAACTAATGAAAAACTGTTTTTT
clone size: -; D gene: TRBD1; J gene: TRBJ2-7; V gene: TRBV6-2/TRBV6-3; CDR3 length: 14; CDR3 protein: CASSSRDSTYEQYF; CDR3 DNA: TGTGCCAGCAGTTCCCGGGACAGCACCTACGAGCAGTACTTC
clone size: medium-sized; D gene: -; J gene: TRBJ2-7; V gene: TRBV2; CDR3 length: 13; CDR3 protein: CASSDGQSYEQYF; CDR3 DNA: TGTGCCAGCAGTGACGGGCAGAGCTACGAGCAGTACTTC
clone size: medium-sized; D gene: -; J gene: TRBJ2-2; V gene: TRBV4-1; CDR3 length: 13; CDR3 protein: CASSPVGVGELFF; CDR3 DNA: TGCGCCAGCAGCCCAGTCGGGGTCGGGGAGCTGTTTTTT